One sample yielded the 32 T cell receptor beta chains listed below, sequenced in a study of blood T cell repertoires in COVID-19. Libraries were prepared by immunoSEQ multiplex PCR; TCRdb keeps only in-frame clonotypes and omits some of them. Of about 270,000 clones in the sample, roughly 85% were seen once. Sequencing used peripheral blood. These receptors all come from a woman aged 70-85 years with acute or convalescent COVID-19.

The chain uses TRBV3-1 (or the pseudogene TRBV3-2) and TRBJ1-4; 9 nucleotides line up with TRBD1. This CDR3 comprises 14 residues. V lost 5 bases and J lost 7; bases outside the gene matches: 5. Germline-derived CDR1 and CDR2 are LGHDT and YNNKEL (reference sequence). DNA of the CDR3: TGTGCCAGCAGCTTACAGGGGGCCGGTGAAAAACTGTTTTTT. Its protein product is CASSLQGAGEKLFF.

The chain joins TRBV7-8 to TRBJ1-5, with D unclear. The CDR3 covers 13 residues. Germline assignment: CDR1 SGHVS and CDR2 FQNEAQ. V dropped 5 bases and J dropped 6 bases, with 11 bases sitting between them. CDR3 amino acids: CASSPTGSQPQHF. DNA for the CDR3: TGTGCCAGCAGCCCAACGGGGAGTCAGCCCCAGCATTTT.

The chain combines TRBV30 with TRBJ1-1; no firm D call. The V end was cut by 4 bases, the J end by 8 bases, with 2 bases between. There are 8 residues in the CDR3. Germline V gene lookup returns CDR1 GTSNPN and CDR2 SVGIG (reference sequence). The CDR3 region has the DNA TGTGCCTGGACGGAAGCTTTCTTT. It is translated as CAWTEAFF.

The gene calls are TRBV10-3 and TRBJ1-1; 9 nucleotides agree with TRBD1. The V gene end was trimmed by 6 bases and the J gene end by 1 base; junction bases not matched to a gene: 3. There are 14 residues in the CDR3. Germline values: CDR1 ENHRY, CDR2 SYGVKD. CDR3 protein: CAIRTGGANTEAFF. The CDR3 region has the DNA TGTGCCATCAGAACAGGGGGCGCGAACACTGAAGCTTTCTTT.

The genes are TRBV3-1 (or the pseudogene TRBV3-2) and TRBJ1-1; D not resolved. The V gene's germline CDR1 is LGHDT and CDR2 YNNKEL (reference sequence). V dropped 1 base and J dropped 9 bases, with 15 bases sitting between them. This CDR3 has 14 amino acids. CDR3 nucleotide sequence: TGTGCCAGCAGCCAAGTTCATCGGGAGCGTCAAGCTTTCTTT. Encoded protein: CASSQVHRERQAFF.

The chain is built from TRBV9 and TRBJ1-1; 9 bases match TRBD1. V was pared by 2 bases and J by 4 bases, with 6 bases of the junction left unmatched. Germline-derived CDR1 and CDR2 are SGDLS and YYNGEE. The CDR3 runs to 15 residues. CDR3 protein: CASSVRDRVSTEAFF. Written as DNA, the CDR3 is TGTGCCAGCAGCGTCCGGGACAGGGTAAGCACTGAAGCTTTCTTT.

This sequence joins TRBV21-1 and TRBJ2-1; TRBD2 is taken as the D call from the table, unchecked against the DNA. TRBV21-1 is termed a pseudogene. The CDR3 covers 14 residues. The CDR3 DNA reads TGTGCCAGCAGCAAAGAACGGGAGGACAATGAGCAGTTCTTC. Amino acids: CASSKEREDNEQFF.

V and J are TRBV6-4 and TRBJ1-1; 7 bases map to TRBD1. The CDR3 has 14 amino acids. Germline values: CDR1 MRHNA, CDR2 SNTAGT. Trimming at V came to 4 bases and at J to 1 base, leaving 3 bases not matched to a gene. CDR3 coding DNA: TGTGCCAGCAGTGTGGGACAGAAGAACACTGAAGCTTTCTTT. This translates into CASSVGQKNTEAFF.

This chain joins TRBV2 and TRBJ2-7; no reliable D call. Trimming stripped 4 bases from V and 4 bases from J, with 5 bases between. The V gene's germline CDR1 is SNHLY and CDR2 FYNNEI. This CDR3 region has 11 residues. The CDR3 DNA reads TGTGCCAGCAGTGTTCAGTACGAGCAGTACTTC. Protein: CASSVQYEQYF.

This clone came up once. This rearrangement joins TRBV14 to TRBJ1-4, with TRBD1 matching over 10 bases. Germline V gene sequence: CDR1 SGHDN, CDR2 FVKESK. This CDR3 is built from 12 residues. The ends lost 10 bases at V and 8 bases at J; junction bases unmatched: 4. CDR3 loop: CATAGQGEKLFF. CDR3 nucleotide sequence: TGTGCCACCGCGGGACAGGGGGAAAAACTGTTTTTT.

The V call is TRBV27, the J call TRBJ2-7; D unclear. Germline CDR1 and CDR2: MNHEY and SMNVEV (reference sequence). The CDR3 contains 13 residues. V lost 6 bases, J lost 1 base, and 10 bases lay in between. The CDR3 spells CASSLQVSYEQYF. The CDR3 DNA reads as TGTGCCAGCAGCCTGCAGGTTTCCTACGAGCAGTACTTC.

The chain uses TRBV9 and TRBJ1-4, with TRBD1 matching over 9 bases. The CDR3 loop spans 15 amino acids. Germline V gene sequence: CDR1 SGDLS, CDR2 YYNGEE. The V and J ends lost 4 bases and 8 bases, in that order; junction bases with no gene match: 9. CDR3: CASSPRQGVREKLFF. The CDR3 DNA is TGTGCCAGCAGCCCTCGACAGGGGGTGAGGGAAAAACTGTTTTTT.

This clone was recorded only once. The genes are TRBV5-1 and TRBJ1-2; D unclear. Germline V gene sequence: CDR1 SGHRS, CDR2 YFSETQ. The CDR3 length is 15 residues. The V end lost 0 bases, the J end lost 4 bases, and 13 bases lay between the germline ends. As DNA, the CDR3 is TGCGCCAGCAGCTTGGCCGGTAAAGCCATCTATGGCTACACCTTC. The encoded protein is CASSLAGKAIYGYTF. The full variable domain, its missing parts supplied by reference TRBV5-1 and TRBJ1-2, is KAGVTQTPRYLIKTRGQQVTLSCSPISGHRSVSWYQQTPGQGLQFLFEYFSETQRNKGNFPGRFSGRQFSNSRSEMNVSTLELGDSALYLCASSLAGKAIYGYTFGSGTRLTVV.

This clone was counted once. This chain connects TRBV5-4 to TRBJ1-2, with D possibly TRBD1 on 6 matching bases. Germline-derived CDR1 and CDR2 are SGHNT and YYREEE (reference sequence). The CDR3 is 15 residues long. V was cut by 4 bases and J by 0 bases, with 13 bases left in between. In DNA form, the CDR3 reads TGTGCCAGCAGCCTACGGACAGCAGCTAACTATGGCTACACCTTC. This sequence encodes CASSLRTAANYGYTF.

V usage is TRBV11-2 and J usage is TRBJ2-1, with 9 positions matching TRBD2. Germline V lookup: CDR1 SGHAT, CDR2 FQNNGV. There are 15 residues in the CDR3. Unmatched junction bases numbered 6, after V lost 1 base and J lost 8 bases. The CDR3 sequence: CASSLVGGGAYEQFF. As DNA, the CDR3 is TGTGCCAGCAGCTTAGTTGGCGGGGGGGCGTATGAGCAGTTCTTC.

J is TRBJ2-7 and V is TRBV15, with a possible D match to TRBD2 (5 bases). The CDR3 loop spans 13 amino acids. The germline CDR1 and CDR2 sequences are LNHNV and YYDKDF (reference sequence). V was clipped by 0 bases and J by 3 bases, with 6 bases between them. Here the CDR3 reads CATSRDRDYEQYF. The CDR3 DNA sequence: TGTGCCACCAGCAGAGATCGGGACTACGAGCAGTACTTC.

Worth noting for this clone: At the DNA level, this CDR3 is encoded by other sequences in the same sample as well. The V call is TRBV18, the J call TRBJ1-1; D gene uncertain. CDR3 length equals 13 residues. V lost 3 bases, J lost 1 base, and 6 bases lay in between. Germline assignment: CDR1 KGHSH and CDR2 LQKENI. CDR3 sequence reads: CASSPQKNTEAFF. The CDR3, as DNA: TGTGCCAGCTCACCCCAGAAGAACACTGAAGCTTTCTTT.

This chain links TRBV5-1 with TRBJ2-1, with 11 bases that match TRBD2. Germline values: CDR1 SGHRS, CDR2 YFSETQ. V shed 1 base, J shed 9 bases, and the junction held 12 bases outside the gene matches. The CDR3 has 17 residues. The CDR3 region is CASSLRSSGGSWSEQFF. CDR3 DNA: TGCGCCAGCAGCTTGAGATCTAGCGGGGGGTCCTGGAGTGAGCAGTTCTTC.

This chain links TRBV5-8 with TRBJ2-7; D remains ambiguous. CDR1 is SGHTS, CDR2 YDEGEE, per germline. The CDR3 is made up of 13 amino acids. Trimming removed 1 base at V and 3 bases at J, with 8 bases between. The CDR3 sequence is CASSLPASYEQYF. CDR3 nucleotides: TGTGCCAGCAGCTTGCCAGCTAGCTACGAGCAGTACTTC.

The gene calls are TRBV4-2 and TRBJ1-1; maybe TRBD1 (6 bases). Trimming left V 1 base short and J 8 bases short, with 17 bases between. CDR1 is LGHNA and CDR2 is YNFKEQ in the germline V gene. The CDR3 is made up of 15 amino acids. CDR3 DNA: TGTGCCAGCAGCCAAGTGGCCGGACAGTCCGACGAAGCTTTCTTT. Translating gives CASSQVAGQSDEAFF.

V and J are TRBV6-4 and TRBJ2-3; the D gene is possibly TRBD2 (5 bases). The CDR3 is 13 amino acids. The germline V gene has CDR1 MRHNA and CDR2 SNTAGT. V lost 4 bases and J 2 bases, leaving 7 bases between the germline ends. CDR3 sequence reads: CASSARDTDTQYF. DNA for the CDR3: TGTGCCAGCAGTGCCCGGGACACAGATACGCAGTATTTT.

A few counts support this clone. J is TRBJ2-1 and V is TRBV4-2; TRBD1 agrees at 9 bases. The V and J ends lost 0 bases and 7 bases, in that order; junction bases with no gene match: 4. Germline V gene sequence: CDR1 LGHNA, CDR2 YNFKEQ. The CDR3 is 15 residues long. The DNA of the CDR3 is TGTGCCAGCAGCCAAGATCACAGGGGGCTGAATGAGCAGTTCTTC. Amino acids: CASSQDHRGLNEQFF.

The J gene is TRBJ2-2, the V gene TRBV5-1; 7 bases map to TRBD2. CDR3 length: 13 amino acids. Germline V gives CDR1 SGHRS, CDR2 YFSETQ. Trimming cost V 6 bases and J 3 bases; bases outside gene matches: 2. The CDR3 loop is CASKSGDTGELFF. CDR3 in DNA: TGCGCCAGCAAGAGCGGGGACACCGGGGAGCTGTTTTTT.

V gene TRBV5-1 combines with J gene TRBJ1-1, with D unresolved. V lost 0 bases to trimming and J lost 5 bases, with 14 bases between them. The CDR3 extends over 15 amino acids. Per the germline V gene, CDR1 is SGHRS and CDR2 is YFSETQ. This CDR3 reads CASSLDYGGRTEAFF. The CDR3 DNA reads as TGCGCCAGCAGCTTGGATTATGGCGGTAGGACTGAAGCTTTCTTT. The entire variable domain, with the rest obtained from reference TRBV5-1 and TRBJ1-1, is as follows: KAGVTQTPRYLIKTRGQQVTLSCSPISGHRSVSWYQQTPGQGLQFLFEYFSETQRNKGNFPGRFSGRQFSNSRSEMNVSTLELGDSALYLCASSLDYGGRTEAFFGQGTRLTVV.

This chain uses TRBV7-2 with TRBJ2-1; D possibly corresponds to TRBD2 (5 bases). V dropped 5 bases and J dropped 0 bases, with 14 bases sitting between them. This CDR3 has 16 residues. Per the germline V gene, CDR1 is SGHTA and CDR2 is FQGNSA. CDR3 amino acids: CASSHPRGSSYNEQFF. In DNA, the CDR3 is TGTGCCAGCAGCCATCCCCGGGGTAGCTCCTACAATGAGCAGTTCTTC. Full variable domain (missing parts from reference TRBV7-2 and TRBJ2-1): GAGVSQSPSNKVTEKGKDVELRCDPISGHTALYWYRQSLGQGLEFLIYFQGNSAPDKSGLPSDRFSAERTGGSVSTLTIQRTQQEDSAVYLCASSHPRGSSYNEQFFGPGTRLTVL.

The rearrangement links TRBV7-6 to TRBJ2-7; 9 bases agree with TRBD1. This CDR3 has 14 residues. The trim removed 5 bases at V and 5 bases at J, leaving 7 bases unmatched. Germline V CDR1 and CDR2: SGHVS, FNYEAQ. CDR3 coding DNA: TGTGCCAGCAGCCCTCGGACAGGGGCCCACGAGCAGTACTTC. It encodes CASSPRTGAHEQYF.

CDR3: CASSLVSGQNTEAFF. The CDR3 DNA follows: TGTGCCAGCAGCTTAGTTTCAGGACAGAACACTGAAGCTTTCTTT. This chain uses TRBV11-2 with TRBJ1-1, with D perhaps TRBD1 (5 bases). V lost 1 base, J lost 1 base, and 10 bases lay in between. Germline V gene data show CDR1 as SGHAT and CDR2 as FQNNGV. This CDR3 spans 15 amino acids.

This clone was counted only a few times. V usage is TRBV9 and J usage is TRBJ1-1; D perhaps matches TRBD1 (5 bases). Trimming took 0 bases from V and 5 from J, leaving 14 bases between them. Germline lookup yields CDR1 SGDLS and CDR2 YYNGEE. The CDR3 runs to 15 residues. The CDR3 bases are TGTGCCAGCAGCGTAGGAGAAACAGGTGGGACTGAAGCTTTCTTT. Its translation: CASSVGETGGTEAFF.

This clone was picked up a small number of times. This chain links TRBV5-6 with TRBJ2-3; D ambiguous. The CDR3 is 12 amino acids. CDR1 and CDR2 (germline): SGHDT, YYEEEE. V lost 3 bases and J lost 6, with 8 bases in between. In DNA, the CDR3 is TGTGCCAGCAGCTCTAACTCGGATACGCAGTATTTT. This sequence encodes CASSSNSDTQYF. Looking up the rest from reference TRBV5-6 and TRBJ2-3 gives the full variable domain: DAGVTQSPTHLIKTRGQQVTLRCSPKSGHDTVSWYQQALGQGPQFIFQYYEEEERQRGNFPDRFSGHQFPNYSSELNVNALLLGDSALYLCASSSNSDTQYFGPGTRLTVL.

This chain connects TRBV28 to TRBJ1-1, with D perhaps matching TRBD1 (5 bases). Germline CDR1 is MDHEN and CDR2 is SYDVKM. Deletions cut 1 base from V and 5 bases from J, with 11 bases between. CDR3 length equals 14 residues. The CDR3 here is CASSLSQGWTEAFF. Written as DNA, the CDR3 is TGTGCCAGCAGTTTATCTCAGGGTTGGACTGAAGCTTTCTTT.

This clone was counted between two and nine times. This chain joins TRBV12-2 and TRBJ1-4; the DNA was not compared with TRBD1, the D call given in the table. TRBV12-2 is noted as a pseudogene. This CDR3 has 14 amino acids. The CDR3: CASRPTATNEKLFF. CDR3 nucleotides: TGTGCAAGTCGCCCGACAGCAACTAATGAAAAACTGTTTTTT.

This sequence joins TRBV11-2 and TRBJ1-2; D remains ambiguous. This CDR3 comprises 14 residues. V lost 1 base and J 5 bases, leaving 11 bases between the germline ends. Germline lookup yields CDR1 SGHAT and CDR2 FQNNGV. CDR3 sequence: CASSLVSASYGYTF. CDR3 sequence (DNA): TGTGCCAGCAGCTTAGTTAGCGCCTCGTATGGCTACACCTTC.